This T cell receptor (beta chain) was captured in a study of cytomegalovirus exposure and HLA in healthy donors. Study results and caveats: Three chains linked to CMV were shown in vitro to be specific for CMV antigens. Across donors, presence/absence analyses took sequencing depth to be roughly uniform. Researchers catalogued 164 TCR beta chains as cytomegalovirus-associated. Association of fewer than 20,000 TCR beta sequences with HLA alleles was found at 0.05 false discovery rate in a later analysis.

Researchers ran the PCR with 60 Vbeta and 13 Jbeta primers. Assay used: immunoSEQ multiplex PCR; TCRdb lists only in-frame clones, some missing. The sample contains about 85,000 clones, 50% to 75% of which appear only once. Per the germline V gene, CDR1 is MNHNS and CDR2 is SASEGT. The V and J ends lost 10 bases and 3 bases respectively, with 11 bases between them. This CDR3 has 12 residues. Comments on this clone: What it binds is not known.

Sequenced material: PBMCs. This sequence was found in a young man in good health and CMV-seronegative. The J gene is TRBJ2-3, the V gene TRBV6-1, with a possible D match to TRBD2 (6 bases). This CDR3 is CATEEGTDTQYF. DNA of the CDR3: TGTGCCACCGAGGAGGGGACAGATACGCAGTATTTT.